Detailed here is one T cell receptor (beta chain). This sample was taken from a study of blood T cell repertoires in COVID-19. Study in general: Sites across the United States, Italy and Spain contributed samples from acute and convalescent COVID-19.

Clones were read by immunoSEQ multiplex PCR, and TCRdb kept only the in-frame ones, dropping some. The sample lists around 330,000 clones; around 89% were seen once. CDR1 SGHTA and CDR2 FQGNSA come from the germline V gene. The CDR3 extends over 18 amino acids. The V end was cut by 1 base, the J end by 2 bases, with 20 bases between. This sequence joins TRBV7-2 and TRBJ2-5; perhaps TRBD1 as D (6 bases). The specimen sequenced was peripheral blood. This TCR derives from a woman between 50 and 59 years old with active or convalescent COVID-19. The CDR3 loop reads CASSLGPPGRGRQETQYF. The CDR3 DNA reads TGTGCCAGCAGCTTAGGGCCGCCCGGCAGGGGAAGACAAGAGACCCAGTACTTC.